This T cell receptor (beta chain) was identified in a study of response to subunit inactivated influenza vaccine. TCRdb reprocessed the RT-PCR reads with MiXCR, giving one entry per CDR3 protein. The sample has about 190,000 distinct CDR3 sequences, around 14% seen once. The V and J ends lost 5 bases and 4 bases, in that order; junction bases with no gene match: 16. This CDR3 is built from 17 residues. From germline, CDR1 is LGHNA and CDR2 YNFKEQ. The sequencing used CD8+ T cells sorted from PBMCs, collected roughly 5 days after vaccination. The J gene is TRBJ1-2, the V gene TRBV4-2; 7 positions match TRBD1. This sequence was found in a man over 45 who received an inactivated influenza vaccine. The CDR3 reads CASSSREGANLFYGYTF. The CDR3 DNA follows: TGTGCCAGCAGCAGCCGGGAGGGGGCCAACCTCTTCTATGGCTACACCTTC.